A selection of T cell receptor beta chains follows, all from one sample in a study of cytomegalovirus exposure and HLA in healthy donors. Generated by immunoSEQ multiplex PCR, the TCRdb table keeps only in-frame clones and is missing some. The sample gives 100,000 to 150,000 clones, roughly 80% of which show up once; over 2.5% is in the top ten. Sequencing was performed on PBMCs. The receptors come from a male donor in good health and CMV-seronegative. CDR3s include the opening cysteine and the closing phenylalanine or tryptophan. Fields, in order: CDR3 length, D gene, clone size, V gene, J gene, CDR3 DNA, CDR3 protein. The D gene is left open where the match is weak. Expanded clones get a size class; other rows say once, few or many, or leave the size out.

16	NA	NA	TRBV5-4	TRBJ2-3	TGTGCCAGCAGCTTGGGGGGCTATTCTAGCACAGATACGCAGTATTTT	CASSLGGYSSTDTQYF
15	TRBD2	NA	TRBV7-2	TRBJ2-7	TGTGCCAGCAGCTTTAAACTAGCGGGGGGTTACGAGCAGTACTTC	CASSFKLAGGYEQYF
14	TRBD1	NA	TRBV9	TRBJ2-7	TGTGCCAGCAGCGTAGGGCAGGGGGCGTATGAGCAGTACTTC	CASSVGQGAYEQYF
15	NA	few	TRBV6-4	TRBJ2-1	TGTGCCAGCAGTGACAGGGGCGGCACCTACAATGAGCAGTTCTTC	CASSDRGGTYNEQFF
14	NA	NA	TRBV7-9	TRBJ2-7	TGTGCCATCCCTTATGAGGACAGTCCCTCCGAGCAGTACTTC	CAIPYEDSPSEQYF
13	NA	once	TRBV4-1	TRBJ2-2	TGCGCCAGCAGCCAACTGGGGCTCCGGGAGCTGTTTTTT	CASSQLGLRELFF
12	NA	NA	TRBV25-1	TRBJ2-2	TGTGCCAGCTACAAGGGGGCCGGGGAGCTGTTTTTT	CASYKGAGELFF
13	NA	NA	TRBV28	TRBJ1-1	TGTGCCAGCACCGCCCCAGGGCGAACTGAAGCTTTCTTT	CASTAPGRTEAFF
15	NA	NA	TRBV11-2	TRBJ2-6	TGTGCCAGCTCACTGGTACGGGGTGGGGCCAACGTCCTGACTTTC	CASSLVRGGANVLTF
18	TRBD2	NA	TRBV25-1	TRBJ2-1	TGTGCCAGCGGTGCGCTAGCGGGGGGACCAAGCTCCTACAATGAGCAGTTCTTC	CASGALAGGPSSYNEQFF
17	NA	NA	TRBV7-9	TRBJ1-5	TGTGCCAGCAGCTCAGCGGGGGCGTTGGGATGGGATCAGCCCCAGCATTTT	CASSSAGALGWDQPQHF
17	TRBD1	NA	TRBV7-9	TRBJ1-2	TGTGCCAGCAGCCCAAAACTCCCGGGACAGGGACGCTATGGCTACACCTTC	CASSPKLPGQGRYGYTF
15	TRBD1	NA	TRBV27	TRBJ2-5	TGTGCCAGCAGGATTACAGGGGGCCTCGGGGAGACCCAGTACTTC	CASRITGGLGETQYF
11	NA	NA	TRBV29-1	TRBJ2-3	TGCAGCGTTGAAGGAGGGTCTACGCAGTATTTT	CSVEGGSTQYF
16	TRBD2	NA	TRBV7-2	TRBJ2-5	TGTGCCAGCAGCTTAGTTAGCGGGGGGGCTATAGAGACCCAGTACTTC	CASSLVSGGAIETQYF
15	NA	NA	TRBV7-2	TRBJ2-4	TGTGCCAGCAGCTTAATAGAATCGTGGGAGGACATTCAGTACTTC	CASSLIESWEDIQYF
16	NA	few	TRBV28	TRBJ1-3	TGTGCCAGCAGTTTGCTCACAGGGCTCTCTGGAAACACCATATATTTT	CASSLLTGLSGNTIYF
15	NA	few	TRBV25-1	TRBJ2-1	TGTGCCAGCAGCCTCTCTAACAGATACTACAATGAGCAGTTCTTC	CASSLSNRYYNEQFF
15	NA	NA	TRBV5-4	TRBJ2-5	TGTGCCGGCAGCCGCCGGGACACCGTGCAAGAGACCCAGTACTTC	CAGSRRDTVQETQYF
16	NA	NA	TRBV28	TRBJ1-1	TGTGCCAGCAGTTCTTCCTCGGAGGGGCATAACACTGAAGCTTTCTTT	CASSSSSEGHNTEAFF
11	NA	NA	TRBV29-1	TRBJ1-1	TGCAGCGTTGCTTCGAACACTGAAGCTTTCTTT	CSVASNTEAFF
15	NA	NA	TRBV19	TRBJ1-1	TGTGCCAGTAGTATTCGGGGGGCGCGGCGCACTGAAGCTTTCTTT	CASSIRGARRTEAFF
18	NA	NA	TRBV25-1	TRBJ1-1	TGTGCCAGCAGTGGAACGGTCCAAACGGGACTAGGGAACACTGAAGCTTTCTTT	CASSGTVQTGLGNTEAFF
15	TRBD2	NA	TRBV5-4	TRBJ2-7	TGTGCCAGCCGATCATTAGCGGGGCCGAAAGGGGAGCAGTACTTC	CASRSLAGPKGEQYF
17	NA	NA	TRBV4-1	TRBJ1-1	TGCGCCAGCAGCCAAAATAGTACAGTACGCACGAACACTGAAGCTTTCTTT	CASSQNSTVRTNTEAFF
15	NA	NA	TRBV5-1	TRBJ1-2	TGCGCCAGCAGCTGGGCTAAAACAGCTAACTATGGCTACACCTTC	CASSWAKTANYGYTF
14	NA	NA	TRBV7-6	TRBJ2-7	TGTGCCAGCAGCTTAGAGGCGGGGCCCACGCGACAGTACTTC	CASSLEAGPTRQYF
14	NA	NA	TRBV11-3	TRBJ2-7	TGTGCCAGCAGCTTTGGCGGGAACTCCTACGAGCAGTACTTC	CASSFGGNSYEQYF
14	TRBD1	few	TRBV5-1	TRBJ2-7	TGCGCCAGCAGCTTGGCTACAGGGGGCTACGAGCAGTACTTC	CASSLATGGYEQYF
15	NA	NA	TRBV7-9	TRBJ2-7	TGTTCCAGCAGCTTGGTGGGGCAGCCTTCCTACGAGCAGTACTTC	CSSSLVGQPSYEQYF
13	NA	NA	TRBV6-5	TRBJ1-4	TGTGCCAGCAGTTCTACAGAGAATGAAAAACTGTTTTTT	CASSSTENEKLFF
16	NA	NA	TRBV5-1	TRBJ1-1	TGCGCCAGCAGCTTGGGCTGGGGGGAACCGAACACTGAAGCTTTCTTT	CASSLGWGEPNTEAFF
13	NA	few	TRBV6-1	TRBJ1-2	TGTGCCAGCTACGGGGGGGGGAGGGATGGCTACACCTTC	CASYGGGRDGYTF
15	TRBD1	NA	TRBV2	TRBJ2-6	TGTGCCAGCAGCGACAGGGTCTCTGGGGCCAACGTCCTGACTTTC	CASSDRVSGANVLTF
13	NA	NA	TRBV6-5	TRBJ1-1	TGTGCCAGCAGTTGGACAGTTAACACTGAAGCTTTCTTT	CASSWTVNTEAFF
14	TRBD2	NA	TRBV6-5	TRBJ2-5	TGTGCCAGCAGTTTTAGCGGGAGGAAGGGGACCCAGTACTTC	CASSFSGRKGTQYF
15	NA	NA	TRBV6-1	TRBJ1-1	TGTGCCAGCAGCCCAGGGGCAGCTCCGAACACTGAAGCTTTCTTT	CASSPGAAPNTEAFF
15	TRBD2	once	TRBV5-6	TRBJ2-7	TGTGCCAGCAGCTGGTTCGACCGGGGGGCCTACGAGCAGTACTTC	CASSWFDRGAYEQYF